The 13 T cell receptor beta chains presented below share a single source sample, sequenced in a study of lymphopenia after photon versus proton radiotherapy. TCRdb keeps only in-frame clones here, not all; method: immunoSEQ multiplex PCR. This table has 15,000 to 20,000 clones, about nine tenths appearing once. The source was peripheral blood, collected from a patient treated with proton-based radiotherapy. Source of these receptors: a man aged 65 to 79 with pancreatic cancer.

The V and J genes are TRBV15 and TRBJ2-7; no clear D. The CDR3 covers 15 residues. The V gene lost 2 bases and the J gene lost 1 base, with 12 bases spanning the gap. From germline, CDR1 is LNHNV and CDR2 YYDKDF (reference sequence). CDR3 sequence (DNA): TGTGCCACCAGCAGACCTCAACACTCTTCCTACGAGCAGTACTTC. This sequence encodes CATSRPQHSSYEQYF. The full variable domain, with the rest looked up from reference TRBV15 and TRBJ2-7, is DAMVIQNPRYQVTQFGKPVTLSCSQTLNHNVMYWYQQKSSQAPKLLFHYYDKDFNNEADTPDNFQSRRPNTSFCFLDIRSPGLGDTAMYLCATSRPQHSSYEQYFGPGTRLTVT.

V and J are TRBV4-1 and TRBJ2-7; 7 nucleotides line up with TRBD1. This CDR3 has 17 residues. Germline CDR1 is MGHRA and CDR2 is YSYEKL. The J segment lost 5 bases and the V segment lost 0 bases, leaving 13 bases of the junction unmatched. The CDR3 DNA sequence: TGCGCCAGCAGCCAAGATTTGGGCAGGGGGTCGTATGACGAGCAGTACTTC. Amino acids: CASSQDLGRGSYDEQYF.

This chain uses TRBV2 with TRBJ2-7; TRBD1 aligns across 7 bases. Germline V gives CDR1 SNHLY, CDR2 FYNNEI. Trimming at V came to 6 bases and at J to 1 base, leaving 6 bases not matched to a gene. The CDR3 covers 14 residues. The CDR3 region has the DNA TGTGCCAGCAGGAACAGGGGAAATTCCTACGAGCAGTACTTC. This encodes CASRNRGNSYEQYF.

This clone occurred a few times. J is TRBJ1-4 and V is TRBV11-3; 8 positions agree with TRBD1. The CDR3 totals 12 residues. With V trimmed by 5 bases and J by 8 bases, 1 base remained unmatched. Looked up from germline, CDR1 is SGHNT and CDR2 is YENEEA. Written as DNA, the CDR3 is TGTGCCAGCAGCGGGGACAGGGAAAAACTGTTTTTT. It specifies CASSGDREKLFF. Full variable domain (outside the CDR3, taken from reference TRBV11-3 and TRBJ1-4): EAGVVQSPRYKIIEKKQPVAFWCNPISGHNTLYWYLQNLGQGPELLIRYENEEAVDDSQLPKDRFSAERLKGVDSTLKIQPAELGDSAVYLCASSGDREKLFFGSGTQLSVL.

This clone was seen a few times. The chain couples TRBV15 to TRBJ2-3; 8 bases align to TRBD2. Germline CDR1 is LNHNV and CDR2 is YYDKDF (reference sequence). The CDR3 consists of 15 residues. V was pared by 5 bases and J by 5 bases, with 9 bases of the junction left unmatched. The CDR3 spells CATSGGGGGIDTQYF. CDR3 DNA: TGTGCCACCAGCGGGGGGGGCGGGGGGATAGATACGCAGTATTTT.

CDR3 amino acids: CASTWGSNQETQYF. DNA of the CDR3: TGTGCCAGCACCTGGGGGTCAAACCAAGAGACCCAGTACTTC. The rearrangement joins TRBV7-9 to TRBJ2-5; TRBD1 or TRBD2 may be the D gene (5 bases each). CDR1 SEHNR and CDR2 FQNEAQ come from the germline V gene (reference sequence). The CDR3 contains 14 residues. The ends were cut back, 7 bases at V and 0 bases at J, with 12 bases in the middle.

V and J are TRBV12-5 and TRBJ2-1, with a tentative D call TRBD2 (6 bases). The CDR3 contains 13 residues. CDR1 and CDR2 (germline): LGHNT, FRNRAP. Trimming stripped 5 bases from V and 4 bases from J, with 9 bases between. DNA of the CDR3: TGTGCTAGTGGTCGACGGGAGTACAATGAGCAGTTCTTC. As protein: CASGRREYNEQFF.

The genes are TRBV9 and TRBJ2-1, with a weak D call TRBD2 (6 bases). Trimming removed 3 bases at V and 4 bases at J, with 14 bases between. Germline V lookup: CDR1 SGDLS, CDR2 YYNGEE. The CDR3 length is 15 residues. The CDR3 DNA reads as TGTGCCAGCAGCGCCAGGGACTGGATATACAATGAGCAGTTCTTC. This codes for CASSARDWIYNEQFF.

The chain's CDR3 is CASSYYTGGRDQPQHF. In DNA form, the CDR3 reads TGTGCCAGCAGCTATTACACAGGGGGCAGGGATCAGCCCCAGCATTTT. The chain joins TRBV5-5 to TRBJ1-5, with 9 bases that match TRBD1. Germline loops: CDR1 SGHKS, CDR2 YYEKEE (reference sequence). V shed 3 bases, J shed 5 bases, and the junction held 9 bases outside the gene matches. CDR3 length equals 16 residues.

The genes are TRBV19 and TRBJ1-5; TRBD1 matches at 10 bases. Looked up from germline, CDR1 is LNHDA and CDR2 is SQIVND (reference sequence). CDR3 length: 16 amino acids. The V segment lost 5 bases and the J segment 7 bases; nucleotides outside the gene matches: 11. CDR3 in DNA: TGTGCCAGTAGTTTCCGACAGGGGGCTGTAGGACAGCCCCAGCATTTT. It specifies CASSFRQGAVGQPQHF.

The chain combines TRBV5-1 with TRBJ1-2; no clear D gene. The CDR3 has 16 amino acids. CDR1 SGHRS and CDR2 YFSETQ come from the germline V gene. Trimming cost V 0 bases and J 4 bases, with 16 bases left between them. The CDR3 DNA reads TGCGCCAGCAGCTTGGCCACCCTCGGGGAGGGCTATGGCTACACCTTC. Protein product: CASSLATLGEGYGYTF.

This clone was seen only once. The gene calls are TRBV4-1 and TRBJ1-1; D uncertain. V was shortened by 4 bases and J by 0 bases, with 12 bases between the two germline ends. The CDR3 runs to 15 residues. The germline CDR1 and CDR2 sequences are MGHRA and YSYEKL. The chain's CDR3 is CASSPLRSMNTEAFF. The CDR3 nucleotides are TGCGCCAGCAGCCCACTCAGATCCATGAACACTGAAGCTTTCTTT.

The J gene is TRBJ1-1, the V gene TRBV30; D remains unclear. CDR1 and CDR2 (germline): GTSNPN, SVGIG (reference sequence). V lost 4 bases to trimming and J lost 3 bases, with 15 bases between them. The length of the CDR3 is 14 residues. This chain's CDR3 is CAWIRKGWDTEAFF. The CDR3 DNA sequence: TGTGCCTGGATTCGGAAGGGTTGGGACACTGAAGCTTTCTTT.